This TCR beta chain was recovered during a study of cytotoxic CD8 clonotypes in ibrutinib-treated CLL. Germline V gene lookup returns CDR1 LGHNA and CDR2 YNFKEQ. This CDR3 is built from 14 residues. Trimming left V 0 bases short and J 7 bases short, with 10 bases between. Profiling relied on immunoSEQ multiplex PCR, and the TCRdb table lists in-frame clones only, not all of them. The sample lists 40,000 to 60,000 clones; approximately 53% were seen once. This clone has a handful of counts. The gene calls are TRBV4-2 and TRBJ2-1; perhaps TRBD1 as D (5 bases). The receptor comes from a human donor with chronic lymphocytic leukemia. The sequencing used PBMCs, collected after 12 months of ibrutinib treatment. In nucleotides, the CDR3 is TGTGCCAGCAGCCAAGAGGGCAGGGCGAATGAGCAGTTCTTC. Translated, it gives CASSQEGRANEQFF.